The clone carrying this TCR beta chain was seen repeatedly, ten times or more. These data originate in a study of T-cell reconstitution after alpha-beta-depleted transplantation in children. Library preparation (for TCRbeta) was performed with unique molecular identifiers. Using its own MiXCR run on the PCR reads, TCRdb lists one record per CDR3 protein. The data contain about 200,000 distinct CDR3 sequences, 6.6% of them singletons. Sequencing used PBMCs, obtained before TCRalphabeta/CD19-depleted stem cell transplant. The TCR comes from a boy younger than 10 with acute lymphoblastic leukemia, due to receive a stem cell transplant.

The CDR3 DNA sequence: TGTGCCATCAGAGAGGGACTAGAGGAGACCCAGTACTTC. Its translation: CAIREGLEETQYF. The chain is built from TRBV10-3 and TRBJ2-5; 8 nucleotides match TRBD2. After removal of 6 bases from V and 5 bases from J, the junction contained 5 bases not matched to a gene. Germline values: CDR1 ENHRY, CDR2 SYGVKD. The CDR3 length is 13 residues.